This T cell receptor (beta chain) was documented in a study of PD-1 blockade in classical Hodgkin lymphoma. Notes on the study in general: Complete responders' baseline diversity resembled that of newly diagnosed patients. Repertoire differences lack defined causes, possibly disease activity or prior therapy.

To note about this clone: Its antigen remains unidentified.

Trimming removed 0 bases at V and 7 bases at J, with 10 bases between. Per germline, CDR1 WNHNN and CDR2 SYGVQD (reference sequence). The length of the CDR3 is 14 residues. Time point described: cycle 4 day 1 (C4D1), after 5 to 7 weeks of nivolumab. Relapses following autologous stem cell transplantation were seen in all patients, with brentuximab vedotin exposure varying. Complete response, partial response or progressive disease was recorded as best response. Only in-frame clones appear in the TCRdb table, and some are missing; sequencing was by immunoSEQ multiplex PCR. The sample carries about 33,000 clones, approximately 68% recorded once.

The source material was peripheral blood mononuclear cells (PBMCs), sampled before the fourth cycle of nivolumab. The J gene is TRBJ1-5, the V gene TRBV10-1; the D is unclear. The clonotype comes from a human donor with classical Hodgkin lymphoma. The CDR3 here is CASSESKVEQPQHF. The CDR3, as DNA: TGCGCCAGCAGTGAGTCGAAGGTTGAGCAGCCCCAGCATTTT.